Below, 21 T cell receptor beta chains from the same sample are listed, as sequenced in a study of shared clonotypes between healthy human individuals. The repertoire was sequenced with immunoSEQ multiplex PCR; TCRdb's copy has only in-frame clones and lacks some. Of approximately 2.3 million clones detected, more than 85% appear once; the ten largest clones hold 0.35% to 0.5%. Sequencing was carried out using naive CD4+ T cells from PBMCs. Subset here: CD45RA+ positively selected. The receptors here all came from a young man in good health. Some clones in this sample may be carry-over from other donors' samples.

The gene calls are TRBV28 and TRBJ2-1, with 9 bases fitting TRBD1. Trimming removed 3 bases from V and 2 bases from J; junction bases left unmatched: 5. CDR3 length equals 16 residues. Germline values: CDR1 MDHEN, CDR2 SYDVKM. The CDR3 DNA reads TGTGCCAGCAGTTTTTTAACAGGGGGCGCCTACAATGAGCAGTTCTTC. The encoded protein is CASSFLTGGAYNEQFF.

This CDR3 is CASSLEGSGLVGKNIQYF. The CDR3 DNA follows: TGTGCCAGCAGTTTGGAAGGATCCGGGCTCGTAGGCAAAAACATTCAGTACTTC. V gene TRBV28 combines with J gene TRBJ2-4, with D unresolved. CDR1 and CDR2 (germline): MDHEN, SYDVKM. V lost 3 bases to trimming and J lost 3 bases, with 21 bases between them. The CDR3 runs to 18 residues. The whole variable domain, filled in from reference TRBV28 and TRBJ2-4, reads DVKVTQSSRYLVKRTGEKVFLECVQDMDHENMFWYRQDPGLGLRLIYFSYDVKMKEKGDIPEGYSVSREKKERFSLILESASTNQTSMYLCASSLEGSGLVGKNIQYFGAGTRLSVL.

V gene TRBV15 combines with J gene TRBJ2-5, with 8 positions matching TRBD1. J gave up 4 bases and V 2 bases, and 6 bases lay outside the gene matches. The CDR3 spans 15 residues. CDR1 is LNHNV, CDR2 YYDKDF, per germline (reference sequence). The CDR3 loop is CATSRRQGARETQYF. For the CDR3, the DNA is TGTGCCACCAGCAGAAGGCAGGGGGCGCGAGAGACCCAGTACTTC. The full variable domain, in which reference TRBV15 and TRBJ2-5 provide the parts outside the CDR3, is DAMVIQNPRYQVTQFGKPVTLSCSQTLNHNVMYWYQQKSSQAPKLLFHYYDKDFNNEADTPDNFQSRRPNTSFCFLDIRSPGLGDTAMYLCATSRRQGARETQYFGPGTRLLVL.

As to this clone: Other DNA sequences within the sample encode an identical CDR3. This chain joins TRBV2 and TRBJ2-5; maybe TRBD2 (5 bases). The ends were cut back, 4 bases at V and 5 bases at J, with 11 bases in the middle. Germline CDR1 is SNHLY and CDR2 is FYNNEI. The CDR3 is 13 amino acids. The CDR3 sequence: CASSGGGGETQYF. In DNA form, the CDR3 reads TGTGCCAGCAGTGGCGGAGGTGGGGAGACCCAGTACTTC.

V usage is TRBV28 and J usage is TRBJ2-1, with 7 bases aligning to TRBD2. The germline V gene has CDR1 MDHEN and CDR2 SYDVKM. There are 13 residues in the CDR3. V lost 6 bases and J lost 15; bases outside the gene matches: 14. CDR3 sequence (DNA): TGTGCCAGCAGGGACCCTAGCGGCCCGACGCGGTTCTTC. Protein sequence: CASRDPSGPTRFF.

Concerning this clone itself: This same CDR3 is encoded by further DNA sequences in the sample. The V gene is TRBV20-1, the J gene TRBJ2-3; no clear D. V was pared by 6 bases and J by 4 bases, with 8 bases between. Germline CDR1 reads DFQATT; CDR2 reads SNEGSKA (reference sequence). The CDR3 contains 11 residues. The CDR3 DNA follows: TGCAGTGCCAAAGGCGCAGATACGCAGTATTTT. It codes for CSAKGADTQYF.

The chain combines TRBV10-3 with TRBJ1-2; no clear D. Germline V gene data show CDR1 as ENHRY and CDR2 as SYGVKD. V dropped 3 bases and J dropped 0 bases, with 8 bases sitting between them. CDR3 length equals 14 residues. This chain's CDR3 is CAISEPASNYGYTF. CDR3 nucleotides: TGTGCCATCAGTGAACCAGCTTCTAACTATGGCTACACCTTC.

The J gene is TRBJ1-1, the V gene TRBV7-9; D is unclear. V was pared by 2 bases and J by 0 bases, with 10 bases between. The germline gives CDR1 SEHNR, CDR2 FQNEAQ (reference sequence). The CDR3 sequence is 15 residues long. The CDR3 DNA reads TGTGCCAGCAGCTTACTAGATGGGATGAACACTGAAGCTTTCTTT. Its translation is CASSLLDGMNTEAFF.

The V and J genes are TRBV30 and TRBJ1-3; TRBD1 might be the D (6 bases). Germline V gene lookup returns CDR1 GTSNPN and CDR2 SVGIG (reference sequence). Trimming shortened V by 4 bases and J by 3 bases, and 7 bases separated the two germline ends. CDR3 length: 12 residues. CDR3 amino acids: CAWTGVGNTIYF. The CDR3 region has the DNA TGTGCCTGGACAGGGGTTGGAAACACCATATATTTT.

The V gene is TRBV5-1, the J gene TRBJ1-4; maybe TRBD1 (5 bases). The CDR3 runs to 14 residues. Per the germline V gene, CDR1 is SGHRS and CDR2 is YFSETQ. The V gene lost 0 bases and the J gene lost 8 bases, with 11 bases spanning the gap. The DNA for the CDR3 is TGCGCCAGCAGCTTGGATGCCAGGGTGGAAAAACTGTTTTTT. It is translated as CASSLDARVEKLFF.

V and J are TRBV28 and TRBJ2-7, with 7 bases aligning to TRBD2. The ends lost 6 bases at V and 1 base at J; junction bases unmatched: 12. This CDR3 region has 16 residues. Germline assignment: CDR1 MDHEN and CDR2 SYDVKM. The CDR3, as DNA: TGTGCCAGCAGCGGAACACTAGCGCCAATTTCCTACGAGCAGTACTTC. Translation: CASSGTLAPISYEQYF.

The chain couples TRBV7-9 to TRBJ2-2, with 7 bases fitting TRBD1. CDR3 length: 16 residues. The V gene end was trimmed by 0 bases and the J gene end by 5 bases; junction bases not matched to a gene: 6. In germline, CDR1 is SEHNR, CDR2 FQNEAQ (reference sequence). The CDR3 sequence is CASSLASSGGTGELFF. In nucleotides, the CDR3 is TGTGCCAGCAGCTTAGCCTCGTCAGGGGGTACCGGGGAGCTGTTTTTT.

On this clone: At the DNA level, this CDR3 is encoded by other sequences in the same sample as well. V usage is TRBV29-1 and J usage is TRBJ2-7; the D gene is possibly TRBD2 (5 bases). This CDR3 is built from 11 residues. CDR1 is SQVTM, CDR2 ANQGSEA, per germline. The germline V and J ends were trimmed by 3 bases and 4 bases, with 7 bases remaining between them. The CDR3: CSVDGGYEQYF. The CDR3 DNA reads TGCAGCGTTGACGGAGGTTACGAGCAGTACTTC.

In regard to this clone: The same CDR3 arises from other DNA sequences in this sample as well. This rearrangement joins TRBV27 to TRBJ1-1; TRBD1 matches at 10 bases. The germline CDR1 and CDR2 sequences are MNHEY and SMNVEV (reference sequence). The CDR3 length is 15 residues. The J segment lost 1 base and the V segment lost 3 bases, leaving 2 bases of the junction unmatched. CDR3 protein: CASSFGQGGNTEAFF. DNA for the CDR3: TGTGCCAGCAGTTTCGGACAGGGGGGGAACACTGAAGCTTTCTTT.

The chain uses TRBV10-3 and TRBJ2-1, with 7 nucleotides matching TRBD1. J was trimmed by 0 bases and V by 7 bases; bases with no gene match: 12. Germline V gene sequence: CDR1 ENHRY, CDR2 SYGVKD. The CDR3 loop spans 17 amino acids. The CDR3 DNA is TGTGCCATCACCCCCGAGGGGGACAGCTTCTCCTACAATGAGCAGTTCTTC. Protein sequence: CAITPEGDSFSYNEQFF.

The rearrangement uses TRBV19 and TRBJ1-5; D is possibly TRBD1 (5 bases). With 5 bases removed from V and 3 bases from J, the gap between germline ends came to 17 bases. The CDR3 loop spans 16 amino acids. In germline, CDR1 is LNHDA, CDR2 SQIVND (reference sequence). Here the CDR3 DNA reads TGTGCCAGTAGTTCTCTCCGGGACGGACTCAATCAGCCCCAGCATTTT. Protein sequence: CASSSLRDGLNQPQHF.

V usage is TRBV30 and J usage is TRBJ1-5, with 8 bases matching TRBD1. V was pared by 5 bases and J by 4 bases, with 7 bases of the junction left unmatched. The CDR3 is 14 amino acids. Germline lookup yields CDR1 GTSNPN and CDR2 SVGIG (reference sequence). CDR3: CAWGNRGSNQPQHF. In DNA form, the CDR3 reads TGTGCCTGGGGTAACAGGGGGAGTAATCAGCCCCAGCATTTT.

The chain combines TRBV4-1 with TRBJ2-5, with D possibly matching TRBD2 (6 bases). This CDR3 has 12 residues. The germline V gene has CDR1 MGHRA and CDR2 YSYEKL. V shed 7 bases and J shed 7 bases, with 13 bases lying between them. In DNA, the CDR3 is TGCGCCAGCACGTCTTTGGGGGGGACCCAGTACTTC. It yields the protein CASTSLGGTQYF.

This chain connects TRBV9 to TRBJ2-1; 7 nucleotides agree with TRBD2. V shed 4 bases, J shed 10 bases, and the junction held 5 bases outside the gene matches. Germline CDR1 is SGDLS and CDR2 is YYNGEE. There are 12 residues in the CDR3. For the CDR3, the DNA is TGTGCCAGCAGCCCGGGGGGAGACGAGCAGTTCTTC. Its translation is CASSPGGDEQFF.

The chain recombines TRBV29-1 with TRBJ2-1; 9 positions agree with TRBD1. Trimming took 6 bases from V and 10 from J; bases not matched to a gene: 19. Germline loops: CDR1 SQVTM, CDR2 ANQGSEA. This CDR3 has 16 residues. CDR3 DNA: TGCAGCGTCATACCGGGACAGGGATCCACCTTGGGGGAGCAGTTCTTC. Translation gives CSVIPGQGSTLGEQFF.

This chain links TRBV5-1 with TRBJ1-2; 8 bases are a match to TRBD1. The J segment lost 4 bases and the V segment lost 6 bases, leaving 8 bases of the junction unmatched. The CDR3 is made up of 14 amino acids. CDR1 and CDR2 (germline): SGHRS, YFSETQ. The CDR3 region has the DNA TGCGCCAGCACCGGGACAGGCTCTGTCTATGGCTACACCTTC. Translating it yields CASTGTGSVYGYTF.